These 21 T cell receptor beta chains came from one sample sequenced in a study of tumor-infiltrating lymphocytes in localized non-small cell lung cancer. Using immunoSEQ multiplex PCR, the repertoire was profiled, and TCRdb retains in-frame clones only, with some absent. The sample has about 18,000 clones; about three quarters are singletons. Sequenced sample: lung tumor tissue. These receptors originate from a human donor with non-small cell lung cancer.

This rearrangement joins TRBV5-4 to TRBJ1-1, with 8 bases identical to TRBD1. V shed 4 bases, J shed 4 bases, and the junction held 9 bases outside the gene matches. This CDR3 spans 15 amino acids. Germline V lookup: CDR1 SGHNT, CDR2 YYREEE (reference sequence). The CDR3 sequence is CASSGRDRRGTEAFF. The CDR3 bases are TGTGCCAGCAGCGGACGGGACAGGAGGGGCACTGAAGCTTTCTTT.

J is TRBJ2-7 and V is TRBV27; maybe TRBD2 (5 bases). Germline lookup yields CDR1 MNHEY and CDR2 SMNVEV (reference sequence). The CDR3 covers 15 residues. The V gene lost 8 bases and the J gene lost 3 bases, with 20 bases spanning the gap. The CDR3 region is CASRLNRAEYYEQYF. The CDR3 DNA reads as TGTGCCAGCCGACTGAACCGAGCGGAGTACTACGAGCAGTACTTC.

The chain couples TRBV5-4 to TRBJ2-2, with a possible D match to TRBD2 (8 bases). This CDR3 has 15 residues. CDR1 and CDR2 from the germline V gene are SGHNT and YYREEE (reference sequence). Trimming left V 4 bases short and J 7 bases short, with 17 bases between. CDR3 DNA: TGTGCCAGCAGCGCGGGGGGACAGTTTTTCGGGGAGCTGTTTTTT. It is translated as CASSAGGQFFGELFF.

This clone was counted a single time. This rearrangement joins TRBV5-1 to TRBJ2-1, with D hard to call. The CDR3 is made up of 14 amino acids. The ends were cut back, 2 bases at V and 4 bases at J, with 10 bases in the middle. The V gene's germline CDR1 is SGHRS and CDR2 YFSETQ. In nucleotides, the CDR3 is TGCGCCAGCAGCTTAGATACGGATTACAATGAGCAGTTCTTC. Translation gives CASSLDTDYNEQFF.

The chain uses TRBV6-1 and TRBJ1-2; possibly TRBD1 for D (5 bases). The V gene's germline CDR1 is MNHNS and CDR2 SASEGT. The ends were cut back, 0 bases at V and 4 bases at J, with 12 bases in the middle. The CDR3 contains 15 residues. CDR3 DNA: TGTGCCAGCAGTGAAGCGCTTGGGCAGGGCTATGGCTACACCTTC. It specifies CASSEALGQGYGYTF.

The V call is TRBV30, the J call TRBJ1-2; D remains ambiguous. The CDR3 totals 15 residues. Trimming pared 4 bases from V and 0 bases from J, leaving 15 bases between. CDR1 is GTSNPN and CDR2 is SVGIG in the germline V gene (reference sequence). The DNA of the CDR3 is TGTGCCTGGAATCTCGCTATGCAAGCTAACTATGGCTACACCTTC. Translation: CAWNLAMQANYGYTF.

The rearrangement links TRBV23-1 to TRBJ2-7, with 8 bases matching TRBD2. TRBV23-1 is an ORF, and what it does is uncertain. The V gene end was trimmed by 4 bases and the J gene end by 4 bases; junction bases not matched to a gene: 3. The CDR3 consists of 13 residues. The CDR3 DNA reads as TGCGCCAGCAGTCGGCCTAGCGGGTACGAGCAGTACTTC. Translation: CASSRPSGYEQYF.

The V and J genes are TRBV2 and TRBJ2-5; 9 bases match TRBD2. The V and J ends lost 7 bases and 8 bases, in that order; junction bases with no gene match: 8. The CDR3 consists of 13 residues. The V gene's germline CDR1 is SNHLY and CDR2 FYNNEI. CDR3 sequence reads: CASKVPAGGTQYF. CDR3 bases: TGTGCCAGCAAAGTTCCAGCGGGGGGCACCCAGTACTTC. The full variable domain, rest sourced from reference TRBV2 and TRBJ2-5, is EPEVTQTPSHQVTQMGQEVILRCVPISNHLYFYWYRQILGQKVEFLVSFYNNEISEKSEIFDDQFSVERPDGSNFTLKIRSTKLEDSAMYFCASKVPAGGTQYFGPGTRLLVL.

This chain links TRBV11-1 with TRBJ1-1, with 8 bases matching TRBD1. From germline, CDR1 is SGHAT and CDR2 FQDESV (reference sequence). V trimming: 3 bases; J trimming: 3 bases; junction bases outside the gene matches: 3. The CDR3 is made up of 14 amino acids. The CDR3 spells CASSFRGRYTEAFF. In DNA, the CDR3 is TGTGCCAGCAGCTTCAGGGGGCGGTACACTGAAGCTTTCTTT.

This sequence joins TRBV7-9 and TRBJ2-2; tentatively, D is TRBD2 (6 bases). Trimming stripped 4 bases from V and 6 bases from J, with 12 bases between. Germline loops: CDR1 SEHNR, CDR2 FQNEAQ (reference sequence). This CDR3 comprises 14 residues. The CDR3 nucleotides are TGTGCCAGCAGCTCCTCCGGGACTCCCGGGGAGCTGTTTTTT. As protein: CASSSSGTPGELFF.

DNA for the CDR3: TGTGCCAGCAGCTTAACCCTCGAACAGCCCCAGCATTTT. Protein product: CASSLTLEQPQHF. V usage is TRBV7-9 and J usage is TRBJ1-5; D is unresolved. Trimming took off 2 bases at V and 7 bases at J, with 9 bases between the two ends. The germline CDR1 and CDR2 sequences are SEHNR and FQNEAQ (reference sequence). The CDR3 extends over 13 amino acids.

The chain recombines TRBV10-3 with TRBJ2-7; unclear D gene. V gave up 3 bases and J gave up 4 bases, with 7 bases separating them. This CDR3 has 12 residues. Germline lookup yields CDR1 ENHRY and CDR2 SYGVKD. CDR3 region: CAISESGYEQYF. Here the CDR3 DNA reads TGTGCCATCAGTGAATCTGGGTACGAGCAGTACTTC.

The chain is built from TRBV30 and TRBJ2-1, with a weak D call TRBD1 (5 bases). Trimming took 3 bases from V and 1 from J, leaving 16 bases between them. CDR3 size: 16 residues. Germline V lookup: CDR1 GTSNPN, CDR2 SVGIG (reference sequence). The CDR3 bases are TGTGCCTGGAGCAGACAGTTGATGGGGTCCTACAATGAGCAGTTCTTC. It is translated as CAWSRQLMGSYNEQFF. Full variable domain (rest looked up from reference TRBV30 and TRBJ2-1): SQTIHQWPATLVQPVGSPLSLECTVEGTSNPNLYWYRQAAGRGLQLLFYSVGIGQISSEVPQNLSASRPQDRQFILSSKKLLLSDSGFYLCAWSRQLMGSYNEQFFGPGTRLTVL.

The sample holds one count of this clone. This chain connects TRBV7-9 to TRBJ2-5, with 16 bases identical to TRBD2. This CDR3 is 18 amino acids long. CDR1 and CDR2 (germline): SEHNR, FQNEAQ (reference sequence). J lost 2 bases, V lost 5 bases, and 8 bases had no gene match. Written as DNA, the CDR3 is TGTGCCAGCAGCGATGGGACTAGCGGGGGGGTACCTCAAGAGACCCAGTACTTC. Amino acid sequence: CASSDGTSGGVPQETQYF.

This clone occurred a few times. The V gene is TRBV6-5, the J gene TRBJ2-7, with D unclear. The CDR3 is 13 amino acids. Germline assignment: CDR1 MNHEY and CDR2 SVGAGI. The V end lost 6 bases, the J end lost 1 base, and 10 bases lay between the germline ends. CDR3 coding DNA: TGTGCCAGCAGCCCACCGGTTTCCTACGAGCAGTACTTC. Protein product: CASSPPVSYEQYF.

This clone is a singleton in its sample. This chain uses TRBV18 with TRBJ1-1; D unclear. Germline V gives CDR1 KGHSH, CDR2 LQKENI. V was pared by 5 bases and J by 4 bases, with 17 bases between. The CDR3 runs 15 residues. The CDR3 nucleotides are TGTGCCAGCTCAGCGGGAATGGGTTCGGGCACTGAAGCTTTCTTT. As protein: CASSAGMGSGTEAFF. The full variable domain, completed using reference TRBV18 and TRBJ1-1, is NAGVMQNPRHLVRRRGQEARLRCSPMKGHSHVYWYRQLPEEGLKFMVYLQKENIIDESGMPKERFSAEFPKEGPSILRIQQVVRGDSAAYFCASSAGMGSGTEAFFGQGTRLTVV.

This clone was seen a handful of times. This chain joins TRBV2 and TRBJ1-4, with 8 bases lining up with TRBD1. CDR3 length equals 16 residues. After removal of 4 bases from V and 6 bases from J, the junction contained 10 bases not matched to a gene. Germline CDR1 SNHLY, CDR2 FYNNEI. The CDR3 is CASSAGNRGDYEKLFF. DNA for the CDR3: TGTGCCAGCAGTGCCGGTAACAGGGGGGATTATGAAAAACTGTTTTTT.

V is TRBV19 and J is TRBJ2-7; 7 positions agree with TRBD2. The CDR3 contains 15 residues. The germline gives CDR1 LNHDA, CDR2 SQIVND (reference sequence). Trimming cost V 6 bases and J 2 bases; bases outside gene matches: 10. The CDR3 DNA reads TGTGCCAGTAGAGGATGGGGCGGGGGAGCCTACGAGCAGTACTTC. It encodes CASRGWGGGAYEQYF.

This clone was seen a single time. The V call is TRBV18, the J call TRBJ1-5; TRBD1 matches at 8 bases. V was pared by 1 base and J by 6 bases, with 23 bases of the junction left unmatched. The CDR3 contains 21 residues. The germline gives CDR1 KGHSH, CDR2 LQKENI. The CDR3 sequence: CASSPLPPTGAKQELRQPQHF. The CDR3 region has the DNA TGTGCCAGCTCACCACTCCCTCCGACAGGGGCCAAACAAGAACTCCGTCAGCCCCAGCATTTT.

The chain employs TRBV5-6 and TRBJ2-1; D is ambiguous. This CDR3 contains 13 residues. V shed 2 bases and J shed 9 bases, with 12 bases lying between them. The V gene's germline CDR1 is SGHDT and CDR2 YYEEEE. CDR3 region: CASSFSLLGEQFF. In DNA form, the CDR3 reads TGTGCCAGCAGCTTTTCTCTCCTCGGTGAGCAGTTCTTC.

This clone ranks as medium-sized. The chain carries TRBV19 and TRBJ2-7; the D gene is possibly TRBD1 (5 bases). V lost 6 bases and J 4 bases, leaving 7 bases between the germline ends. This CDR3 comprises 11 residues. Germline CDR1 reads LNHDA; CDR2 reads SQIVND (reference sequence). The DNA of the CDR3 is TGTGCCAGTAGCAACAGGTACGAGCAGTACTTC. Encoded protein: CASSNRYEQYF. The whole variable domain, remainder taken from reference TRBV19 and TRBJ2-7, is DGGITQSPKYLFRKEGQNVTLSCEQNLNHDAMYWYRQDPGQGLRLIYYSQIVNDFQKGDIAEGYSVSREKKESFPLTVTSAQKNPTAFYLCASSNRYEQYFGPGTRLTVT.